These 13 T cell receptor beta chains were sequenced from one sample in a study of control samples from healthy donors and cancer patients. Clones were read by immunoSEQ multiplex PCR, and TCRdb kept only the in-frame ones, dropping some. This table has around 68,000 clones, nearly 85% appearing once. Sequencing was done on a sample of blood. All receptors derive from a man aged 60 to 69 in good health.

CDR3 sequence reads: CASSVGEGINIQYF. DNA for the CDR3: TGTGCCAGCAGCGTAGGGGAGGGGATTAACATTCAGTACTTC. The rearrangement uses TRBV9 and TRBJ2-4; 7 nucleotides align to TRBD2. The CDR3 is made up of 14 amino acids. CDR1 and CDR2 from the germline V gene are SGDLS and YYNGEE. The junction had 4 bases not matched to a gene; V was cut back by 0 bases and J by 7 bases. Full variable domain (rest looked up from reference TRBV9 and TRBJ2-4): DSGVTQTPKHLITATGQRVTLRCSPRSGDLSVYWYQQSLDQGLQFLIQYYNGEERAKGNILERFSAQQFPDLHSELNLSSLELGDSALYFCASSVGEGINIQYFGAGTRLSVL.

The chain recombines TRBV15 with TRBJ2-2; 12 nucleotides line up with TRBD1. With V trimmed by 1 base and J by 2 bases, 5 bases remained unmatched. In germline, CDR1 is LNHNV, CDR2 YYDKDF (reference sequence). This CDR3 contains 18 residues. CDR3 coding DNA: TGTGCCACCAGCAGAGGGGGGACAGGGGGCGCTAACACCGGGGAGCTGTTTTTT. Its protein is CATSRGGTGGANTGELFF.

V is TRBV3-1 (or the pseudogene TRBV3-2) and J is TRBJ2-5, with a possible D match to TRBD2 (6 bases). Germline V lookup: CDR1 LGHDT, CDR2 YNNKEL (reference sequence). V was cut by 0 bases and J by 3 bases, with 26 bases left in between. This CDR3 has 20 residues. CDR3 nucleotide sequence: TGTGCCAGCAGCCAAGAAGCGCCGAGGCGGTGGGAGGATTCGGAAGAGACCCAGTACTTC. Protein sequence: CASSQEAPRRWEDSEETQYF.

The rearrangement uses TRBV28 and TRBJ1-4; D is perhaps TRBD1 (5 bases). V lost 3 bases, J lost 7 bases, and 15 bases lay in between. CDR1 MDHEN and CDR2 SYDVKM come from the germline V gene. This CDR3 spans 15 amino acids. CDR3 loop: CASSFSSGGGEKLFF. The CDR3 coding sequence is TGTGCCAGCAGTTTCAGTTCTGGGGGTGGTGAAAAACTGTTTTTT.

This clone was observed a few times. V gene TRBV28 combines with J gene TRBJ1-5, with a weak D call TRBD1 (6 bases). This CDR3 is 15 amino acids long. Germline CDR1 MDHEN, CDR2 SYDVKM. Between the trimmed V and J ends, which lost 3 bases and 5 bases, there was a span of 14 bases. The DNA for the CDR3 is TGTGCCAGCAGTTTTGGATTTGAGGGGGATCAGCCCCAGCATTTT. Translated: CASSFGFEGDQPQHF.

This clone came up a few times. V is TRBV29-1 and J is TRBJ1-1; D not resolved. Looked up from germline, CDR1 is SQVTM and CDR2 is ANQGSEA. The CDR3 spans 11 residues. V lost 1 base and J 2 bases, leaving 2 bases between the germline ends. The CDR3 DNA is TGCAGCGTTGAAGGCAACACTGAAGCTTTCTTT. Amino acid sequence: CSVEGNTEAFF.

This clone has a handful of counts. J is TRBJ2-1 and V is TRBV11-2, with 11 bases identical to TRBD2. The CDR3 contains 16 residues. V gave up 5 bases and J gave up 10 bases; unmatched junction bases: 13. The germline CDR1 and CDR2 sequences are SGHAT and FQNNGV. CDR3 sequence reads: CASSPIEGLAASEQFF. The CDR3 DNA reads as TGTGCCAGCAGCCCCATAGAGGGACTAGCGGCCTCGGAGCAGTTCTTC. Full variable domain (rest looked up from reference TRBV11-2 and TRBJ2-1): EAGVAQSPRYKIIEKRQSVAFWCNPISGHATLYWYQQILGQGPKLLIQFQNNGVVDDSQLPKDRFSAERLKGVDSTLKIQPAKLEDSAVYLCASSPIEGLAASEQFFGPGTRLTVL.

The chain employs TRBV5-8 and TRBJ2-1; 11 bases fit TRBD2. J was trimmed by 5 bases and V by 2 bases; bases with no gene match: 9. Per the germline V gene, CDR1 is SGHTS and CDR2 is YDEGEE. The CDR3 is 17 residues long. Here the CDR3 reads CASSLSRTSGLNNEQFF. As DNA, the CDR3 is TGTGCCAGCAGCTTATCACGGACTAGCGGGCTTAACAATGAGCAGTTCTTC.

V gene TRBV12-3 or TRBV12-4 combines with J gene TRBJ1-6; D unclear. V dropped 7 bases and J dropped 12 bases, with 10 bases sitting between them. This CDR3 is 11 amino acids long. CDR3 in DNA: TGTGCCAGCACCGCCGGATTACCCCTCCACTTT. Translating gives CASTAGLPLHF.

The gene calls are TRBV4-3 and TRBJ2-3; TRBD1 matches 10 bases. CDR3 length equals 16 residues. Germline loops: CDR1 LGHNA, CDR2 YSLEER. The J segment lost 5 bases and the V segment lost 1 base, leaving 6 bases of the junction unmatched. In nucleotides, the CDR3 is TGCGCCAGCAGCCAAGGGACAGGGGGGGGTGGAGATACGCAGTATTTT. Translation: CASSQGTGGGGDTQYF.

This clone came up once. The chain employs TRBV29-1 and TRBJ2-1; TRBD2 agrees at 8 bases. The CDR3 has 13 residues. The germline CDR1 and CDR2 sequences are SQVTM and ANQGSEA. This chain's CDR3 is CTIQGLAGNEQFF. CDR3 bases: TGCACCATCCAGGGGCTAGCGGGCAATGAGCAGTTCTTC.

The chain uses TRBV7-3 and TRBJ2-3; unclear D gene. The V end was cut by 4 bases, the J end by 3 bases, with 5 bases between. The V gene's germline CDR1 is SGHTA and CDR2 FQGTGA. CDR3 size: 12 residues. In DNA form, the CDR3 reads TGTGCCAGCAGCTCTACTACAGATACGCAGTATTTT. It is translated as CASSSTTDTQYF. Variable domain in full (rest from reference TRBV7-3 and TRBJ2-3): GAGVSQTPSNKVTEKGKYVELRCDPISGHTALYWYRQSLGQGPEFLIYFQGTGAADDSGLPNDRFFAVRPEGSVSTLKIQRTERGDSAVYLCASSSTTDTQYFGPGTRLTVL.

V is TRBV28 and J is TRBJ2-7; TRBD2 is a possible D gene (6 bases). The CDR3 contains 15 residues. V was cut by 3 bases and J by 4 bases, with 16 bases left in between. Per germline, CDR1 MDHEN and CDR2 SYDVKM. The CDR3 DNA reads TGTGCCAGCAGTTTTTTCGCGGGGTTTGAGTACGAGCAGTACTTC. Protein sequence: CASSFFAGFEYEQYF.